Listed below are T cell receptor beta chains from one sample, sequenced in a study of CD8+ T cells in alopecia areata. Some clones are missing from TCRdb's copy, which holds only in-frame ones; the method was immunoSEQ multiplex PCR. The data show about 70,000 clones, 29% seen once. This material consisted of CD8+ T cells sorted from blood, taken at week 4, from a patient treated with tofacitinib. The receptors stem from a human donor with alopecia areata. The CDR3 runs from the conserved cysteine through the conserved F or W.

v_gene	CDR3aa
TRBV9	CASSVDGRASYNEQFF
TRBV29-1	CSVEGAGEADTQYF
TRBV4-1	CASSQWDGRSTDTQYF
TRBV29-1	CSVGGLGPYEQYF
TRBV29-1	CSLAGERNEQFF
TRBV30	CAWAPGHGPYEQYF
TRBV7-9	CASSLAGLKGYGYTF
TRBV5-4	CASSYEPGQKETQYF
TRBV29-1	CSVLTGRAEAFF
TRBV29-1	CSVANTTSLTYEQYF
TRBV27	CASSPGEANYGYTF
TRBV11-2	CASSRDTTYEQYF
TRBV9	CASSHTFHRGRATNTGELFF
TRBV9	CASSVDQETQYF
TRBV6-4	CATSSGANVLTF
TRBV30	CAWSAGTNTGELFF
TRBV29-1	CSVEAGVTGELFF
TRBV29-1	CSVVAEGRTQYF
TRBV29-1	CSVADGREQYF
TRBV4-1	CASSQVSLAGLNEQFF
TRBV29-1	CSVETASSYEQYF
TRBV11-2	CASSFGSLSYEQYF
TRBV30	CAWSRAGAYNEQFF
TRBV30	CASRDIGKLFF
TRBV5-1	CASSLVGLSANQPQHF
TRBV19	CASSFGGPGEQYF
TRBV29-1	CSAFSSPGETQYF
TRBV7-9	CASSATSLAGSTDTQYF
TRBV27	CASSSYGQGAVDTQYF
TRBV29-1	CSVVGWEVDGANVLTF
TRBV19	CAARQNTEAFF
TRBV16	CASSWGQGLREQFF
TRBV29-1	CSASLGGAMDEQFF
TRBV7-9	CASSLGLAGNNEQFF
TRBV29-1	CSVEGMGQGNYEQYF
TRBV9	CASSADQEYYGYTF
TRBV29-1	CSVGAGNTGELFF
TRBV29-1	CSVNLAGEQFF
TRBV29-1	CSVFLGSFEQYF
TRBV13	CASSKNSNQPQHF
TRBV25-1	CASLRGGEQYF
TRBV7-9	CASHSGGLETQYF
TRBV29-1	CSALAYNEQFF
TRBV7-9	CASSFNYGYTF
TRBV25-1	CASRSRQGWTEAFF
TRBV27	CASKPTLAGGHEQYF
TRBV27	CASSTSGRQETQYF
TRBV29-1	CSVRFSGRGAYEQYF
TRBV29-1	CSVDLGDEQYF
TRBV29-1	CSVEDINYGYTF
TRBV28	CASSRTGTGNTIYF
TRBV29-1	CSVNRGSANYGYTF
TRBV27	CASSLSAVSLSYEQYF
TRBV15	CATSRVPGNEQYF
TRBV11-2	CASSLTSGRAMETQYF
TRBV11-2	CASSYAGGIHYGYTF
TRBV15	CATSRDRATREKLFF
TRBV4-1	CASSQHLAGVEQYF
TRBV2	CATYSTDTQYF